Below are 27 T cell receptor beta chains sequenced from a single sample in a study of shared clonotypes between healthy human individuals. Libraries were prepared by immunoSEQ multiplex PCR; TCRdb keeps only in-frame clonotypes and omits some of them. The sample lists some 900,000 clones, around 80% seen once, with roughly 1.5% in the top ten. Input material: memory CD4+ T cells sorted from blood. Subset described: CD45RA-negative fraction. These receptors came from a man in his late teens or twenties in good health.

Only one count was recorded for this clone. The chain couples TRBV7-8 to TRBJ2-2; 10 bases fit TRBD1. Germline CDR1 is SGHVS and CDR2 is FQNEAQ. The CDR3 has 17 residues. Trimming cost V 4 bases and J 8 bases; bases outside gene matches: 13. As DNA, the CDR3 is TGTGCCAGCAGCTCCCGGTTTGGGGACAGGGGATCTGGGGAGCTGTTTTTT. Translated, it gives CASSSRFGDRGSGELFF.

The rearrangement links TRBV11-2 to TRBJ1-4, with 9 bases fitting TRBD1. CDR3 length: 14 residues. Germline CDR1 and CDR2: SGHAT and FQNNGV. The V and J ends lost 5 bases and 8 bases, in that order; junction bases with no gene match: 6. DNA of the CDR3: TGTGCCAGCAGCCCCGGACAGGGGAGGGAAAAACTGTTTTTT. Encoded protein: CASSPGQGREKLFF.

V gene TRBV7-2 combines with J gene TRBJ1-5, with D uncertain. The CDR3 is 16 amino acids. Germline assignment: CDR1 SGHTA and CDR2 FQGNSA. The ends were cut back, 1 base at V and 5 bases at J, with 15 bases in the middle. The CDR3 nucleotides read TGTGCCAGCAGCTTAGGCGGCGTCTTACGGGATCAGCCCCAGCATTTT. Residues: CASSLGGVLRDQPQHF.

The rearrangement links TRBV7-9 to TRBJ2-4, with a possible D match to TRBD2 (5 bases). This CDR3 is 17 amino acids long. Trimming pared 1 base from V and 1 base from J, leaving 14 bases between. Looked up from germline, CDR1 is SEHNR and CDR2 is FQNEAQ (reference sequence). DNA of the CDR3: TGTGCCAGCAGCTTAGGGCCGAACGGGGTTGCCAAAAACATTCAGTACTTC. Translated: CASSLGPNGVAKNIQYF.

The CDR3 nucleotides are TGCGCCAGCAGTAAGGGACAGCAAACCTACGAGCAGTACTTC. Translating gives CASSKGQQTYEQYF. The V gene is TRBV10-2, the J gene TRBJ2-7, with TRBD1 matching 7 bases. Trimming at V came to 5 bases and at J to 2 bases, leaving 6 bases not matched to a gene. Germline V lookup: CDR1 WSHSY, CDR2 SAAADI. The CDR3 has 14 amino acids.

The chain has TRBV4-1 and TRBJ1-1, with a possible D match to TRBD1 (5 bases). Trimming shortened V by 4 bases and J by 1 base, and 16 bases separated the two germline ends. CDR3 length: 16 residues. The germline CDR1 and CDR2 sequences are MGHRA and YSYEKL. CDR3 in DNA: TGCGCCAGCAGCCTGAGACAGCAAGGTAGGAACACTGAAGCTTTCTTT. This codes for CASSLRQQGRNTEAFF.

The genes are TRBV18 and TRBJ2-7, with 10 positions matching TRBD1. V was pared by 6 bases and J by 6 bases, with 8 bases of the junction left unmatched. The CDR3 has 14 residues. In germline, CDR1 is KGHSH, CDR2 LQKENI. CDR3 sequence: CASSQGTGVSEQYF. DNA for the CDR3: TGTGCCAGCTCCCAAGGGACAGGGGTAAGCGAGCAGTACTTC. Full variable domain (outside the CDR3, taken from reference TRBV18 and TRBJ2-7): NAGVMQNPRHLVRRRGQEARLRCSPMKGHSHVYWYRQLPEEGLKFMVYLQKENIIDESGMPKERFSAEFPKEGPSILRIQQVVRGDSAAYFCASSQGTGVSEQYFGPGTRLTVT.

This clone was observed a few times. CDR3 sequence: CASSLAVKGPETQYF. The DNA of the CDR3 is TGCGCCAGCAGCTTGGCGGTCAAAGGTCCTGAGACCCAGTACTTC. The chain carries TRBV5-1 and TRBJ2-5; no clear D gene. The CDR3 runs 15 residues. Trimming took 0 bases from V and 5 from J, leaving 14 bases between them. Germline loops: CDR1 SGHRS, CDR2 YFSETQ.

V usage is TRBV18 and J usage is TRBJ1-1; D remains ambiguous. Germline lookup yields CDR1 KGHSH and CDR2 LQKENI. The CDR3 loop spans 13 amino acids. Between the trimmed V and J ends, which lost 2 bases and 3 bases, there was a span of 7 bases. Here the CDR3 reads CASSPIVDTEAFF. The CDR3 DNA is TGTGCCAGCTCACCAATAGTAGACACTGAAGCTTTCTTT.

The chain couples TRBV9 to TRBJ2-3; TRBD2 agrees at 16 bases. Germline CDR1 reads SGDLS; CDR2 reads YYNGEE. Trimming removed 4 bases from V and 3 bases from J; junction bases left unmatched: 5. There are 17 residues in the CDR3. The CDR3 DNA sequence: TGTGCCAGCAGCCTCCTGGGACTAGCGGGGGGGACAGATACGCAGTATTTT. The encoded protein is CASSLLGLAGGTDTQYF.

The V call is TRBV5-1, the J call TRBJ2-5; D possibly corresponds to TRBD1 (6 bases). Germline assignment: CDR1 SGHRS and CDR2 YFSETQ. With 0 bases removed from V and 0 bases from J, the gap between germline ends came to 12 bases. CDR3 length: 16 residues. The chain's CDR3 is CASSLGDRPYQETQYF. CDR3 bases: TGCGCCAGCAGCTTGGGAGACAGGCCGTACCAAGAGACCCAGTACTTC.

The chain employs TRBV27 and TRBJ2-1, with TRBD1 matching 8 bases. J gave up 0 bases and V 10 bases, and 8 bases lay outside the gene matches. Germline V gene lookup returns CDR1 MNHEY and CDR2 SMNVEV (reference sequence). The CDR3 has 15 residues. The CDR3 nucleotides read TGTGCCACTTCCGGGACAGGAAGCTCCTACAATGAGCAGTTCTTC. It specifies CATSGTGSSYNEQFF.

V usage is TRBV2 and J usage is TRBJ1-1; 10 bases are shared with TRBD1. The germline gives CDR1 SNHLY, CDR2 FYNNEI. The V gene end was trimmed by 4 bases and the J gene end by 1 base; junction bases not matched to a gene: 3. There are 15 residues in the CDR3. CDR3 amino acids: CASSGGQGRNTEAFF. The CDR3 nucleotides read TGTGCCAGCAGTGGGGGACAGGGGAGGAACACTGAAGCTTTCTTT.

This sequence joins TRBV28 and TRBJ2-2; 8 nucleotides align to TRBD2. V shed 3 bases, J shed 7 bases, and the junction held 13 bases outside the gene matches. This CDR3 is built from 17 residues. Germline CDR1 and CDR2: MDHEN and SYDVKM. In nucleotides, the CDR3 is TGTGCCAGCAGTTTGGTTAGCGGGACTCTTCGGGTCGGGGAGCTGTTTTTT. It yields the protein CASSLVSGTLRVGELFF.

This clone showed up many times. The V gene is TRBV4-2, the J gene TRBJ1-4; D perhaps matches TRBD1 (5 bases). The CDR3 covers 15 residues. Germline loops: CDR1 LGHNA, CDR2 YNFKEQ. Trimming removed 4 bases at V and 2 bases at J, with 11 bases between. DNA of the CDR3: TGTGCCAGCAGCCGGGACGATTCGACTAATGAAAAACTGTTTTTT. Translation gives CASSRDDSTNEKLFF.

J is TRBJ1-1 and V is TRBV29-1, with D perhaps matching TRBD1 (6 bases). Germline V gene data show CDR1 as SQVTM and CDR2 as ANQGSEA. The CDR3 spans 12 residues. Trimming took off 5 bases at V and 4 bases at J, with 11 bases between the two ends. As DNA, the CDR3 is TGCAGCGTTAATCAGGGGCCCACTGAAGCTTTCTTT. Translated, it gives CSVNQGPTEAFF.

This chain's CDR3 is CASRQGRTDYSDTQYF. CDR3 nucleotides: TGTGCCAGCAGACAGGGCAGGACGGACTACTCAGATACGCAGTATTTT. V and J are TRBV5-4 and TRBJ2-3; D could derive from TRBD1 or TRBD2 (6 bases each). This CDR3 spans 16 amino acids. Germline values: CDR1 SGHNT, CDR2 YYREEE (reference sequence). Trimming took off 5 bases at V and 4 bases at J, with 20 bases between the two ends. The complete variable domain, with remaining parts taken from reference TRBV5-4 and TRBJ2-3, reads ETGVTQSPTHLIKTRGQQVTLRCSSQSGHNTVSWYQQALGQGPQFIFQYYREEENGRGNFPPRFSGLQFPNYSSELNVNALELDDSALYLCASRQGRTDYSDTQYFGPGTRLTVL.

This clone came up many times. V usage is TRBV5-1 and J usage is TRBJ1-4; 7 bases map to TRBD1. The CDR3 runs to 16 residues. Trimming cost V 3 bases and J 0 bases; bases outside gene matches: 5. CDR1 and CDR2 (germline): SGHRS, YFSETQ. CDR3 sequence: CASSWRDSSTNEKLFF. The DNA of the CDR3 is TGCGCCAGCAGCTGGAGGGACAGCTCAACTAATGAAAAACTGTTTTTT.

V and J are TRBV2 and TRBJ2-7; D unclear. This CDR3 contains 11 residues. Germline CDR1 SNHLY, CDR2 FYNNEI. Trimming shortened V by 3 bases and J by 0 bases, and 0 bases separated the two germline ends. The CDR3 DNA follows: TGTGCCAGCAGTGACTCCTACGAGCAGTACTTC. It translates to CASSDSYEQYF.

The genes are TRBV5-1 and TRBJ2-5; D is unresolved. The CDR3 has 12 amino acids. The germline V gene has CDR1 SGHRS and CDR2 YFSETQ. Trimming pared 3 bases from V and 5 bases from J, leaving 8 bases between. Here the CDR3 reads CASSSTMETQYF. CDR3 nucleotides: TGCGCCAGCAGCTCAACTATGGAGACCCAGTACTTC.

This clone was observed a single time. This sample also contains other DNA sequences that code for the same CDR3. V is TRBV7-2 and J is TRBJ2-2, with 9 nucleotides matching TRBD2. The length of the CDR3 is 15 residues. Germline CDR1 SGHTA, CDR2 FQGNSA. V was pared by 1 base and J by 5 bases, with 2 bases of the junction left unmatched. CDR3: CASSLGLAGTGELFF. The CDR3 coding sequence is TGTGCCAGCAGCTTAGGTCTAGCGGGAACCGGGGAGCTGTTTTTT.

The CDR3 sequence is CASSVDPTGAGGYTF. The CDR3 DNA reads as TGTGCCAGCAGTGTAGACCCGACAGGGGCGGGAGGCTACACCTTC. The chain is built from TRBV25-1 and TRBJ1-2; 8 nucleotides match TRBD1. Trimming cost V 4 bases and J 8 bases; bases outside gene matches: 12. This CDR3 is built from 15 residues. In germline, CDR1 is MGHDK, CDR2 SYGVNS.

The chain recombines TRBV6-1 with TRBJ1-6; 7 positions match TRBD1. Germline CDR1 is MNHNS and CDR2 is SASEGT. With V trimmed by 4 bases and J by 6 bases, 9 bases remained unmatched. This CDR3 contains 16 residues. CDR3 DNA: TGTGCCAGCAGTGGCAGGCCCGGACAGGTTAATTCACCCCTCCACTTT. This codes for CASSGRPGQVNSPLHF.

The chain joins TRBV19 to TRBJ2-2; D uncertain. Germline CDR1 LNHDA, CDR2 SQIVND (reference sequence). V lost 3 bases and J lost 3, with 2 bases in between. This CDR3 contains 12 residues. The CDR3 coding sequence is TGTGCCAGTAGTATTTACACCGGGGAGCTGTTTTTT. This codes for CASSIYTGELFF.

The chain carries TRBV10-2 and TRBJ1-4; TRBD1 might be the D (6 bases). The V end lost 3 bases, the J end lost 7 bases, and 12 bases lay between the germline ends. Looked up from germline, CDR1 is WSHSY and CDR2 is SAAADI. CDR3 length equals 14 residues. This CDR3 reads CASSDRGVREKLFF. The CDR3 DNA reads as TGCGCCAGCAGTGACAGGGGTGTTCGTGAAAAACTGTTTTTT.

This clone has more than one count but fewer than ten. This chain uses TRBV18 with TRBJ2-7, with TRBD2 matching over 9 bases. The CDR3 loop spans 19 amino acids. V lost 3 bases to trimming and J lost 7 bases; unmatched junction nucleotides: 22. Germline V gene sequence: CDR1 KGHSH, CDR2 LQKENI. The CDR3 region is CASSPLAGGPVGRREEQYF. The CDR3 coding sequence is TGTGCCAGCTCACCTCTGGCGGGGGGGCCGGTCGGCCGCCGCGAGGAGCAGTACTTC.

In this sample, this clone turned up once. CDR3 region: CASTPPGTAYNEQFF. CDR3 DNA: TGTGCCAGCACGCCCCCAGGAACTGCCTACAATGAGCAGTTCTTC. The gene calls are TRBV6-5 and TRBJ2-1; D not resolved. The V gene lost 7 bases and the J gene lost 2 bases, with 15 bases spanning the gap. The CDR3 totals 15 residues. Per germline, CDR1 MNHEY and CDR2 SVGAGI.